A selection of T cell receptor beta chains follows, all from one sample in a study of human thymus T cells. The table came from immunoSEQ multiplex PCR; TCRdb's copy has only in-frame clones and leaves some out. The profile covers 86,000 or so clones, with just over 95% appearing a single time and 0.031% taken by the ten largest. Sequencing was carried out using thymus tissue. These TCRs come from a boy younger than two with a congenital heart defect but otherwise immunologically healthy. CDR3s include the opening cysteine and the closing phenylalanine or tryptophan. Fields, in order: D gene, J gene, clone size, CDR3 length, V gene, CDR3 DNA, CDR3 protein. D genes are given only for firm matches. Clone size is not always given. Where it is, it says once, few, many or a class for expanded clones.

d_call: NA
j_call: TRBJ1-3
clone_size: NA
cdr3_length: 17
v_call: TRBV9
cdr3_nt: TGTGCCAGCAGCGTTGACCCCGACAGGCACTCTGGAAACACCATATATTTT
cdr3_aa: CASSVDPDRHSGNTIYF

d_call: NA
j_call: TRBJ2-1
clone_size: NA
cdr3_length: 16
v_call: TRBV5-1
cdr3_nt: TGCGCCAGCAGCTTGGCCCCTAGAGTAGCCTACAATGAGCAGTTCTTC
cdr3_aa: CASSLAPRVAYNEQFF

d_call: NA
j_call: TRBJ1-5
clone_size: NA
cdr3_length: 15
v_call: TRBV5-6
cdr3_nt: TGTGCCAGCAGCTTGGATGGCATAATGGACCAGCCCCAGCATTTT
cdr3_aa: CASSLDGIMDQPQHF

d_call: TRBD1
j_call: TRBJ2-4
clone_size: NA
cdr3_length: 18
v_call: TRBV2
cdr3_nt: TGTGCCAGCACCCGACAGGGGTCAGCCGATCTAGCCAAAAACATTCAGTACTTC
cdr3_aa: CASTRQGSADLAKNIQYF

d_call: NA
j_call: TRBJ2-7
clone_size: NA
cdr3_length: 14
v_call: TRBV10-2
cdr3_nt: TGCGCCAGCAGTGGCCGCGACTGCACCTACGAGCAGTACTTC
cdr3_aa: CASSGRDCTYEQYF

d_call: NA
j_call: TRBJ1-3
clone_size: NA
cdr3_length: 16
v_call: TRBV6-6
cdr3_nt: TGTGCCAGCAGTTACTCGAAGGGGGTTTTTGGAAACACCATATATTTT
cdr3_aa: CASSYSKGVFGNTIYF

d_call: NA
j_call: TRBJ1-2
clone_size: NA
cdr3_length: 15
v_call: TRBV25-1
cdr3_nt: TGTGCCAGCAAATCCGGGACTACATCGTTTTATGGCTACACCTTC
cdr3_aa: CASKSGTTSFYGYTF

d_call: NA
j_call: TRBJ1-2
clone_size: NA
cdr3_length: 12
v_call: TRBV7-2
cdr3_nt: TGTGCCAGCCTGGTTGGGAACTATGGCTACACCTTC
cdr3_aa: CASLVGNYGYTF

d_call: TRBD1
j_call: TRBJ2-7
clone_size: NA
cdr3_length: 16
v_call: TRBV27
cdr3_nt: TGTGCCAGCAGTTTAAGGGGACAGGCCCCTCCCTACGAGCAGTACTTC
cdr3_aa: CASSLRGQAPPYEQYF

d_call: NA
j_call: TRBJ1-3
clone_size: NA
cdr3_length: 19
v_call: TRBV27
cdr3_nt: TGTGCCAGCAGTTTCTACCGACCTTCCGGGGTCGACTCTGGAAACACCATATATTTT
cdr3_aa: CASSFYRPSGVDSGNTIYF

d_call: NA
j_call: TRBJ2-3
clone_size: NA
cdr3_length: 17
v_call: TRBV4-2
cdr3_nt: TGTGCCAGCAGCCAAGATGGTACGGGGCGAGGGACAGATACGCAGTATTTT
cdr3_aa: CASSQDGTGRGTDTQYF

d_call: NA
j_call: TRBJ1-2
clone_size: NA
cdr3_length: 16
v_call: TRBV6-1
cdr3_nt: TGTGCCAGCAGTGAAGCCCTGTCCAAAGCTAACTATGGCTACACCTTC
cdr3_aa: CASSEALSKANYGYTF

d_call: TRBD2
j_call: TRBJ2-7
clone_size: NA
cdr3_length: 18
v_call: TRBV29-1
cdr3_nt: TGCAGCGTTGAAGATCAAGAGGTCGGGGGACTAGCCCCCTACGAGCAGTACTTC
cdr3_aa: CSVEDQEVGGLAPYEQYF

d_call: NA
j_call: TRBJ2-3
clone_size: NA
cdr3_length: 14
v_call: TRBV4-1
cdr3_nt: TGCGCCAGCAGCCAAGTACAGGGCGAAGATACGCAGTATTTT
cdr3_aa: CASSQVQGEDTQYF

d_call: NA
j_call: TRBJ2-3
clone_size: NA
cdr3_length: 16
v_call: TRBV23-1
cdr3_nt: TGCGCCAGCAGTCGGCCCGGAAGGGGTCCACGAGATACGCAGTATTTT
cdr3_aa: CASSRPGRGPRDTQYF

d_call: TRBD1
j_call: TRBJ2-1
clone_size: NA
cdr3_length: 15
v_call: TRBV28
cdr3_nt: TGTGCCAGCAGTTACAGGGGTCACCCCTACAATGAGCAGTTCTTC
cdr3_aa: CASSYRGHPYNEQFF

d_call: TRBD2
j_call: TRBJ2-3
clone_size: once
cdr3_length: 14
v_call: TRBV27
cdr3_nt: TGTGCCAGCAGACTAGCGGGAGGGGAAGATACGCAGTATTTT
cdr3_aa: CASRLAGGEDTQYF

d_call: TRBD2
j_call: TRBJ2-5
clone_size: NA
cdr3_length: 15
v_call: TRBV5-1
cdr3_nt: TGCGCCAGCAGCTTGACGGGAGGAAGCCAAGAGACCCAGTACTTC
cdr3_aa: CASSLTGGSQETQYF

d_call: TRBD2
j_call: TRBJ2-1
clone_size: NA
cdr3_length: 14
v_call: TRBV5-1
cdr3_nt: TGCGCCAGCGACAGCGGACTAGTAACCAATGAGCAGTTCTTC
cdr3_aa: CASDSGLVTNEQFF

d_call: NA
j_call: TRBJ2-7
clone_size: once
cdr3_length: 14
v_call: TRBV27
cdr3_nt: TGTGCCAGCAGTTTATGGGGTTGGGCCTACGAGCAGTACTTC
cdr3_aa: CASSLWGWAYEQYF